Listed here are 27 T cell receptor beta chains from one sample, sequenced in a study of T cells in women clearing cervical HPV infection. Some clones are missing from TCRdb's copy, which holds only in-frame ones; the method was immunoSEQ multiplex PCR. This sample's table has roughly 47,000 clones. Sequencing was done on a sample of blood buffy coat. These receptors all come from a woman between 18 and 70 years old with a cervical HPV16 infection that either progressed to CIN3+ or cleared (not recorded which).

CDR3 loop: CAWSREKGYGQYF. The part of the CDR3 DNA that was read is TGTGCCTGGAGCAGGGAAAAGGGCTATGGT. The rearrangement joins TRBV30 to TRBJ2-4; a weak D match, TRBD1 (5 bases). The CDR3 goes on 3 residues after the read ends, and that part is filled in from the germline J gene. The CDR3 length is 13 residues. CDR1 is GTSNPN, CDR2 SVGIG, per germline (reference sequence).

To note about this clone: With the read ending 3 residues before the CDR3 end, the germline J gene is used to fill in that end. The chain has TRBV19 and TRBJ2-4, with TRBD2 matching over 10 bases. This CDR3 comprises 16 residues. The germline V gene encodes CDR1 LNHDA and CDR2 SQIVND (reference sequence). The trim removed 3 bases at V and 2 bases at J, leaving 4 bases unmatched. The chain's CDR3 is CASSMGAGGSKNIQYF. The CDR3 bases that were read are TGTGCCAGTAGTATGGGAGCGGGAGGGTCCAAAAACATT.

Turning to this clone: A junction boundary mismatches the germline segment, possibly from a read error. With the read ending 3 residues before the CDR3 end, the germline J gene is used to fill in that end. The chain recombines TRBV2 with TRBJ2-3; 11 bases match TRBD2. The CDR3 length is 14 residues. Per germline, CDR1 SNHLY and CDR2 FYNNEI. CDR3 DNA, as far as it was read: TGTGCCAGCAGACTAGCGGGGGCAGCAGAGACG. It translates to CASRLAGAAET. The whole CDR3 region reads CASRLAGAAETQYF.

A note on this clone: The sequenced fragment ends 3 residues before the CDR3 boundary, so the rest is inferred from the germline J gene. The chain is built from TRBV29-1 and TRBJ1-2; 7 positions agree with TRBD1. Germline CDR1 SQVTM, CDR2 ANQGSEA. The CDR3 runs 12 residues. The covered CDR3 bases are TGCAGCGTGCGCGGGACAGAACAGGGC. Residues: CSVRGTEQG. The complete CDR3 sequence is CSVRGTEQGYTF. The variable domain in full, with the rest retrieved from reference TRBV29-1 and TRBJ1-2, is SAVISQKPSRDICQRGTSLTIQCQVDSQVTMMFWYRQQPGQSLTLIATANQGSEATYESGFVIDKFPISRPNLTFSTLTVSNMSPEDSSIYLCSVRGTEQGYTFGSGTRLTVV.

With respect to this clone: The CDR3 end is not reached by the read, which stops 3 residues before it; the germline J gene fills it in. V gene TRBV18 combines with J gene TRBJ1-1, with 12 bases identical to TRBD1. The junction had 6 bases not matched to a gene; V was cut back by 3 bases and J by 7 bases. CDR1 is KGHSH and CDR2 is LQKENI in the germline V gene. The CDR3 spans 15 residues. The sequenced CDR3 bases are TGTGCCAGCTCACCGGACCGGGACAGGGGGCTTGAA. Amino acids: CASSPDRDRGLE. From start to end, the CDR3 is CASSPDRDRGLEAFF.

Details on this clone: Sequencing ends 3 residues short of the CDR3 end; the germline J gene provides the rest. The J gene is TRBJ2-3, the V gene TRBV5-1; 12 bases map to TRBD2. Germline lookup yields CDR1 SGHRS and CDR2 YFSETQ. V lost 4 bases, J lost 2 bases, and 17 bases stayed unmatched. The CDR3 is made up of 20 amino acids. CDR3 loop: CASSRSGTSGSAPSTDTQYF. Incomplete CDR3 DNA: TGCGCCAGCAGCAGATCCGGGACTAGCGGGTCCGCCCCGTCCACAGATACG.

Comments on this clone: The read is 3 residues too short to cover the CDR3 end, so that end is filled in from the germline J gene. This chain links TRBV18 with TRBJ2-2; no reliable D call. This CDR3 contains 13 residues. The V end was cut by 4 bases, the J end by 6 bases, with 9 bases between. Per the germline V gene, CDR1 is KGHSH and CDR2 is LQKENI. The CDR3 protein is CASSRTVPGELFF. Incomplete CDR3 DNA: TGTGCCAGCTCACGTACGGTCCCCGGGGAG.

Concerning this clone: The read comes to an end 3 residues before the CDR3 does, leaving the germline J gene to fill in the end. The chain has TRBV7-2 and TRBJ1-2; 9 nucleotides match TRBD1. CDR3 length equals 15 residues. With V trimmed by 5 bases and J by 3 bases, 7 bases remained unmatched. In germline, CDR1 is SGHTA, CDR2 FQGNSA. The sequenced part of the CDR3 DNA is TGTGCCAGCAGCCCCGGGACAGGGACTGACTATGGC. This sequence encodes CASSPGTGTDYG. The whole CDR3 region reads CASSPGTGTDYGYTF.

To note about this clone: The DNA ends 3 residues before the CDR3 does, and the rest of the CDR3 is filled in from the germline J gene. The rearrangement joins TRBV20-1 to TRBJ2-1; no reliable D call. The CDR3 extends over 13 amino acids. Germline V lookup: CDR1 DFQATT, CDR2 SNEGSKA (reference sequence). Trimming cost V 6 bases and J 0 bases, with 9 bases left between them. The DNA read from the CDR3 is TGCAGTGCATTATACGGCTCCTACAATGAG. Protein product: CSALYGSYNE. From start to end, the CDR3 is CSALYGSYNEQFF.

As regards this clone: The read finishes 3 residues shy of the CDR3 end, and the germline J gene is used to complete it. The gene calls are TRBV19 and TRBJ2-7; 8 positions agree with TRBD2. CDR1 is LNHDA and CDR2 is SQIVND in the germline V gene (reference sequence). J gave up 3 bases and V 1 base, and 2 bases lay outside the gene matches. The CDR3 is made up of 14 amino acids. CDR3 sequence reads: CASSIGRGDYEQYF. The sequenced CDR3 bases are TGTGCCAGTAGTATAGGGCGGGGGGACTACGAG.

As for this clone: The CDR3 end lies 3 residues beyond the end of the read and is filled in from the germline J gene. The V gene is TRBV30, the J gene TRBJ1-4, with D unresolved. Germline CDR1 reads GTSNPN; CDR2 reads SVGIG (reference sequence). The CDR3 is 15 residues long. The sequenced CDR3 bases are TGTGCCTGGAGTCGGAACAGAGTCTATAATTCACCA. Translating it yields CAWSRNRVYNSP. The whole CDR3 protein reads CAWSRNRVYNSPLFF.

On this clone itself: The CDR3 end falls 3 residues outside the read, so it is completed with the germline J gene. The chain recombines TRBV5-1 with TRBJ1-4; the D gene is possibly TRBD1 (5 bases). The length of the CDR3 is 16 residues. Germline assignment: CDR1 SGHRS and CDR2 YFSETQ. Trimming pared 0 bases from V and 6 bases from J, leaving 15 bases between. CDR3 DNA (partial): TGCGCCAGCAGCTTGGCCCCGGGACGCGGGGATGAAAAA. It translates to CASSLAPGRGDEK. The entire CDR3 reads CASSLAPGRGDEKLFF.

A note on this clone: The CDR3 extends 3 residues past the end of the read, so its final part is completed from the germline J gene. This chain joins TRBV19 and TRBJ2-1; weak D call: TRBD1 (6 bases). Germline CDR1 is LNHDA and CDR2 is SQIVND (reference sequence). The CDR3 covers 15 residues. The V and J ends lost 5 bases and 9 bases respectively, with 20 bases between them. CDR3 bases read: TGTGCCAGTAGTTTAACAGGGCGTCAGGGTGGTGAG. Translation: CASSLTGRQGGE. The CDR3, in full, reads CASSLTGRQGGEQFF.

Details on this clone: Coverage ceases 3 residues before the CDR3 finishes, and the germline J gene fills in the end. The chain has TRBV20-1 and TRBJ2-2, with 9 bases fitting TRBD2. CDR3 length equals 14 residues. V was pared by 6 bases and J by 7 bases, with 9 bases of the junction left unmatched. Germline values: CDR1 DFQATT, CDR2 SNEGSKA (reference sequence). CDR3 bases read: TGCAGTGCAGCCAGCGGGAGGTGGGACGGGGAG. Encoded protein: CSAASGRWDGE. The whole CDR3 reads CSAASGRWDGELFF.

On this clone itself: Read data end 3 residues before the CDR3 end; the end is taken from the germline J gene. The gene calls are TRBV7-9 and TRBJ2-2; D might be TRBD1 (6 bases). The CDR3 covers 15 residues. CDR1 and CDR2 (germline): SEHNR, FQNEAQ (reference sequence). This CDR3 is CASSLDGQLGEKLFF. Partial CDR3 DNA: TGTGCCAGCAGCTTGGACGGACAGCTGGGGGAAAAG.

Turning to this clone: The read ends 3 residues before the CDR3 terminus; that terminus is restored from the germline J gene. The chain couples TRBV6-2 or TRBV6-3 to TRBJ2-5; the D gene is possibly TRBD1 (5 bases). V dropped 0 bases and J dropped 7 bases, with 12 bases sitting between them. The CDR3 contains 14 residues. CDR1 and CDR2 from the germline V gene are MNHEY and SVGEGT. CDR3 in amino acids: CASSYSRGTGTQYF. Incomplete CDR3 DNA: TGTGCCAGCAGTTACTCAAGGGGTACAGGGACC.

As concerns this clone: The read ends 3 residues early relative to the CDR3; the germline J gene fills the gap. The chain couples TRBV5-1 to TRBJ1-2, with 10 bases that match TRBD1. In germline, CDR1 is SGHRS, CDR2 YFSETQ. V lost 0 bases and J lost 4; bases outside the gene matches: 0. This CDR3 is 14 amino acids long. The DNA read from the CDR3 is TGCGCCAGCAGCTTGGGGGACAGGGGCTATGGC. This sequence encodes CASSLGDRGYG. The entire CDR3 sequence reads CASSLGDRGYGYTF. Using reference TRBV5-1 and TRBJ1-2 for the parts outside the CDR3, the full variable domain is KAGVTQTPRYLIKTRGQQVTLSCSPISGHRSVSWYQQTPGQGLQFLFEYFSETQRNKGNFPGRFSGRQFSNSRSEMNVSTLELGDSALYLCASSLGDRGYGYTFGSGTRLTVV.

About this clone itself: The read terminates 3 residues ahead of where the CDR3 ends, so the germline J gene completes it. This chain links TRBV30 with TRBJ1-1; D perhaps matches TRBD1 (5 bases). This CDR3 spans 11 amino acids. Trimming pared 1 base from V and 7 bases from J, leaving 7 bases between. CDR1 GTSNPN and CDR2 SVGIG come from the germline V gene (reference sequence). Partial CDR3 DNA: TGTGCCTGGAGTGGACAGAGTGAA. Its protein product is CAWSGQSE. The whole CDR3 is CAWSGQSEAFF. Based on the CDR3 plus reference TRBV30 and TRBJ1-1, the full variable domain is SQTIHQWPATLVQPVGSPLSLECTVEGTSNPNLYWYRQAAGRGLQLLFYSVGIGQISSEVPQNLSASRPQDRQFILSSKKLLLSDSGFYLCAWSGQSEAFFGQGTRLTVV.

Turning to this clone: Read sequence stops 3 residues before the CDR3 end, and the germline J gene provides the missing end. The genes are TRBV7-9 and TRBJ2-5; 9 positions agree with TRBD2. The V segment lost 10 bases and the J segment 2 bases; nucleotides outside the gene matches: 11. The CDR3 extends over 15 amino acids. Germline V gives CDR1 SEHNR, CDR2 FQNEAQ (reference sequence). The part of the CDR3 DNA that was read is TGTGCCACCAATCCGCGGGAGGGCAGACAAGAGACC. The encoded protein is CATNPREGRQET. From start to end, the CDR3 is CATNPREGRQETQYF.

Comment on this clone: Coverage ceases 3 residues before the CDR3 finishes, and the germline J gene fills in the end. The rearrangement links TRBV20-1 to TRBJ2-7; 7 bases are shared with TRBD2. The CDR3 sequence is 15 residues long. With 4 bases clipped from V and 2 bases from J, the junction kept 11 bases outside the gene matches. The germline CDR1 and CDR2 sequences are DFQATT and SNEGSKA (reference sequence). The CDR3 sequence is CSAIPLAGAPYEQYF. The sequenced CDR3 bases are TGCAGTGCTATCCCCTTAGCGGGTGCCCCCTACGAG.

Turning to this clone: Read sequence stops 3 residues before the CDR3 end, and the germline J gene provides the missing end. At the DNA level, this CDR3 is encoded by other sequences in the same sample as well. V and J are TRBV19 and TRBJ1-2; a possible D gene is TRBD1 (5 bases). The CDR3 totals 13 residues. CDR1 and CDR2 (germline): LNHDA, SQIVND (reference sequence). Trimming shortened V by 1 base and J by 7 bases, and 10 bases separated the two germline ends. The covered CDR3 bases are TGTGCCAGTAGTATAGGGCAGGGTGGTGGC. As protein: CASSIGQGGG. In full, the CDR3 reads CASSIGQGGGYTF. Combining the CDR3 with reference TRBV19 and TRBJ1-2 gives the whole variable domain DGGITQSPKYLFRKEGQNVTLSCEQNLNHDAMYWYRQDPGQGLRLIYYSQIVNDFQKGDIAEGYSVSREKKESFPLTVTSAQKNPTAFYLCASSIGQGGGYTFGSGTRLTVV.

Notes on this clone: Read data end 3 residues before the CDR3 end; the end is taken from the germline J gene. The chain carries TRBV19 and TRBJ2-7, with D possibly matching TRBD2 (7 bases). The CDR3 contains 15 residues. Germline assignment: CDR1 LNHDA and CDR2 SQIVND (reference sequence). The V gene lost 11 bases and the J gene lost 4 bases, with 24 bases spanning the gap. This chain's CDR3 is CAPYPVGGGSYEQYF. Incomplete CDR3 DNA: TGTGCCCCTTATCCGGTGGGCGGGGGCTCGTACGAG.

Incomplete CDR3 DNA: TGTGCCAGCAGCCTAATGACGGGGGGTGAAAAA. Amino acid sequence: CASSLMTGGEK. The CDR3 in full is CASSLMTGGEKLFF. This chain joins TRBV11-1 and TRBJ1-4; a possible D gene is TRBD1 (5 bases). The read halts 3 residues ahead of the CDR3 end, with the missing end drawn from the germline J gene. V was clipped by 5 bases and J by 7 bases, with 14 bases between them. Per germline, CDR1 SGHAT and CDR2 FQDESV (reference sequence). The CDR3 covers 14 residues.

Concerning this clone itself: The CDR3 goes on 3 residues after the read ends, and that part is filled in from the germline J gene. The rearrangement uses TRBV19 and TRBJ1-1, with no clear D. V was shortened by 1 base and J by 1 base, with 4 bases between the two germline ends. The CDR3 extends over 13 amino acids. In germline, CDR1 is LNHDA, CDR2 SQIVND (reference sequence). The sequenced part of the CDR3 DNA is TGTGCCAGTAGTATAGGCGGGAACACTGAA. As protein: CASSIGGNTE. The CDR3 in full is CASSIGGNTEAFF.

A word on this clone: The read falls 3 residues short of the CDR3 end, and the missing part is taken from the germline J gene. The V gene is TRBV20-1, the J gene TRBJ2-7; D remains unclear. Trimming removed 5 bases from V and 2 bases from J, with 13 bases in between. This CDR3 is built from 13 residues. Germline loops: CDR1 DFQATT, CDR2 SNEGSKA (reference sequence). The CDR3 protein is CSAFSGLPYEQYF. The sequenced part of the CDR3 DNA is TGCAGTGCTTTTTCGGGTCTCCCCTACGAG.

With respect to this clone: The sequenced fragment ends 3 residues before the CDR3 boundary, so the rest is inferred from the germline J gene. The chain has TRBV30 and TRBJ1-4, with TRBD1 identical over 9 bases. CDR1 is GTSNPN and CDR2 is SVGIG in the germline V gene (reference sequence). Losses at the gene ends were 3 bases for V and 7 bases for J; bases not matched to a gene: 6. CDR3 length: 14 amino acids. The DNA read from the CDR3 is TGTGCCTGGAGCGAGGACAGGGGTGTTGAAAAA. Its translation is CAWSEDRGVEK. The CDR3 as a whole reads CAWSEDRGVEKLFF.

With regard to this clone: The CDR3 extends 3 residues past the end of the read, so its final part is completed from the germline J gene. V is TRBV11-3 and J is TRBJ1-2; 8 bases are a match to TRBD1. CDR3 length equals 15 residues. Germline CDR1 and CDR2: SGHNT and YENEEA. The CDR3 loop reads CASSLAGGQGFGYTF. The CDR3 bases that were read are TGTGCCAGCAGCTTAGCAGGCGGACAGGGTTTCGGC.